The source of this T cell receptor (beta chain) is a study of cytomegalovirus exposure and HLA in healthy donors. As for the study in general: Membership in the Caucasian-associated ancestry cluster was found for 81% of approximately 400 genotyped donors.

Germline-derived CDR1 and CDR2 are GTSNPN and SVGIG (reference sequence). The CDR3 extends over 15 amino acids. V lost 2 bases to trimming and J lost 3 bases; unmatched junction nucleotides: 6. Use of 60 Vbeta and 13 Jbeta primers characterized the PCR. The method was immunoSEQ multiplex PCR; TCRdb's version includes in-frame clones alone and lacks a portion of them. The sample lists 80,000 or so clones; 70% to 85% were seen once. Notes on this clone: No antigen is known for it.

Study outcomes and limitations: Around 160 TCR beta chains were listed as cytomegalovirus-associated.

The sample was PBMCs. The V and J genes are TRBV30 and TRBJ2-3; 9 bases are a match to TRBD1. The receptor's source is a man aged 30 to 45 in good health and CMV-seropositive. CDR3: CAWSSNRGPTDTQYF. In DNA, the CDR3 is TGTGCCTGGAGTTCGAACAGGGGGCCAACAGATACGCAGTATTTT.